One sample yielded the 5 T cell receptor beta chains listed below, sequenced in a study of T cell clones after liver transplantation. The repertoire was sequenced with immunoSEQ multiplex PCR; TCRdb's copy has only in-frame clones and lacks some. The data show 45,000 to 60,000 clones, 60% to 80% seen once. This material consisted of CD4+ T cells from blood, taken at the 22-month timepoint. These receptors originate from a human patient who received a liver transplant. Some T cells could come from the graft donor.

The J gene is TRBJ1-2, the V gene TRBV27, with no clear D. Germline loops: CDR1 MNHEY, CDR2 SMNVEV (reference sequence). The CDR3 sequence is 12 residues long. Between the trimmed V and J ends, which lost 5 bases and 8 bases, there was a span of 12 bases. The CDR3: CASSPPGGGYTF. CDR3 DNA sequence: TGTGCCAGCAGTCCGCCGGGTGGGGGCTACACCTTC.

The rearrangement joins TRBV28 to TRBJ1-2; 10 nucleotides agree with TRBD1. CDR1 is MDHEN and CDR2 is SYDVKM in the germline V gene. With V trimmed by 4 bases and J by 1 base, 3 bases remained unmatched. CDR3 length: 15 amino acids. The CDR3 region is CASSWTGGGNYGYTF. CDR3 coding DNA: TGTGCCAGCAGTTGGACAGGGGGAGGTAACTATGGCTACACCTTC.

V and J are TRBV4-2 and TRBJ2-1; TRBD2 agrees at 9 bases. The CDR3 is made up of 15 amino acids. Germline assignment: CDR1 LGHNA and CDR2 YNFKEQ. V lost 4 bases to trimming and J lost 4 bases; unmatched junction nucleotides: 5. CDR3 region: CASSRGLAGYNEQFF. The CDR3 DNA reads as TGTGCCAGCAGCCGTGGGCTAGCGGGGTACAATGAGCAGTTCTTC.

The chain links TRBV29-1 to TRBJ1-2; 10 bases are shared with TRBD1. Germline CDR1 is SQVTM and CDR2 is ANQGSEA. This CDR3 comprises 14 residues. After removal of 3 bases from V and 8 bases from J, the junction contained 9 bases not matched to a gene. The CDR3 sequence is CSVEGVDRGLGYTF. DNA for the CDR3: TGCAGCGTTGAGGGGGTCGACAGGGGGCTGGGCTACACCTTC.

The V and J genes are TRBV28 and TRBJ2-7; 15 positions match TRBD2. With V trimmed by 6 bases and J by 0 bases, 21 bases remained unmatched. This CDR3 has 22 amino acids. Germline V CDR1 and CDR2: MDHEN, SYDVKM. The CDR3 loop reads CASSPHGLAGGPSRLFSYEQYF. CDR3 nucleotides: TGTGCCAGCAGCCCTCACGGACTAGCGGGGGGGCCATCCAGACTGTTCTCCTACGAGCAGTACTTC.